A selection of T cell receptor beta chains follows, all from one sample in a study of T cells in Graves' hyperthyroidism and ophthalmopathy. MiXCR, run by TCRdb on the multiplex PCR reads, gives a single entry per CDR3 protein. The sample carries about 620,000 distinct CDR3 sequences, under 20% recorded once. Sequenced input: blood. These receptor sequences come from a woman in her twenties or thirties with Graves' hyperthyroidism. The CDR3 runs from the conserved cysteine through the conserved F or W. D genes are given only for firm matches. Clone size is not always given. Where it is, it says once, few, many or a class for expanded clones.

TRBJ2-1	TRBV19	NA	NA	TGTGCCAGTAGTATACCCTCCCTCCGCGATGAGCAGTTCTTC	CASSIPSLRDEQFF
TRBJ1-6	TRBV18	NA	NA	TGTGCCAGCTCACCACCGGGGGTCCGTAATTCACCCCTCCACTTT	CASSPPGVRNSPLHF
TRBJ2-5	TRBV15	NA	many	TGTGCCACCAGCAGAGATTGGGGGACCCAGTACTTC	CATSRDWGTQYF
TRBJ2-5	TRBV19	TRBD1	few	TGTGCCAGCCGGACAGGGGCGTCTTCCCTAGAGACCCAGTACTTC	CASRTGASSLETQYF
TRBJ2-1	TRBV25-1	TRBD2	NA	TGTGCCAGCAATAGCGGGAGATCGGACAATGAGCAGTTCTTC	CASNSGRSDNEQFF
TRBJ2-1	TRBV4-3	NA	few	TGCGCCAGCAGCCAAGATCGTTCAGGTGCTAATGAGCAGTTCTTC	CASSQDRSGANEQFF
TRBJ2-6	TRBV27	TRBD1	NA	TGTGCCAGCAGACCCGGGACAGGGCACTCTGGGGCCAACGTCCTGACTTTC	CASRPGTGHSGANVLTF
TRBJ2-5	TRBV27	TRBD1	many	TGTGCCAGCAGGATAGACAGGGCTGGGACCCAGTACTTC	CASRIDRAGTQYF
TRBJ2-7	TRBV18	TRBD1	many	TGTGCCAGCTCACCAGTAGACAGGGGCGAGCAGTACTTC	CASSPVDRGEQYF
TRBJ2-7	TRBV3-1	NA	many	TGTGCCAGCAGCCAAGATTCCGGGGTCTACGAGCAGTACTTC	CASSQDSGVYEQYF
TRBJ1-1	TRBV2	NA	many	TGTGCCAGCAGTTCAGACAGGCTGCGGAACACTGAAGCTTTCTTT	CASSSDRLRNTEAFF
TRBJ2-1	TRBV27	NA	few	TGTGCCAGCAGTCCTTTATTGGGGAGAAGAACCTACAATGAGCAGTTCTTC	CASSPLLGRRTYNEQFF
TRBJ2-2	TRBV6-1	NA	NA	TGTGCCAGCAGGGTTTCAGCGAACACCGGGGAGCTGTTTTTT	CASRVSANTGELFF
TRBJ2-3	TRBV27	NA	NA	TGTGCCAGCAGTCTGAGCACAGCGGGCACAGATACGCAGTATTTT	CASSLSTAGTDTQYF
TRBJ2-7	TRBV28	NA	many	TGTGCCAGCAGTTCCGGGACGGTTACCTACGAGCAGTACTTC	CASSSGTVTYEQYF
TRBJ2-7	TRBV5-4	TRBD2	NA	TGTGCCAGCAGCCCCCGCCGGGGGGCCTACGAGCAGTACTTC	CASSPRRGAYEQYF
TRBJ2-2	TRBV7-3	NA	many	TGTGCCAGCAGCCGAACCGGGGCGAACACCGGGGAGCTGTTTTTT	CASSRTGANTGELFF
TRBJ1-2	TRBV6-1	NA	many	TGTGCCAGCAGTGAAGGGATGGTGGCAAGCGGCTACACCTTC	CASSEGMVASGYTF
TRBJ2-7	TRBV5-1	NA	many	TGCGCCAGCAGCGAACGACGGAGTTTCTACGAGCAGTACTTC	CASSERRSFYEQYF
TRBJ2-2	TRBV19	NA	NA	TGTGCCAGTAGTAGCGGGATAGGGGAGCTGTTTTTT	CASSSGIGELFF
TRBJ2-3	TRBV28	TRBD1	many	TGTGCCAGCGCCTTGGGACAGGGGGCCACAGATACGCAGTATTTT	CASALGQGATDTQYF
TRBJ2-2	TRBV20-1	NA	few	TGCAGTGCTAGAGTCGTAAGCGCGTCGTCGACCGGGGAGCTGTTTTTT	CSARVVSASSTGELFF
TRBJ1-2	TRBV12-3/TRBV12-4	TRBD1	many	TGTGCCAGCATCCGGACAGGGGGTTATGGCTACACCTTC	CASIRTGGYGYTF
TRBJ2-7	TRBV28	NA	many	TGTGCCAGCAGTTTTCGGGGGAAACCCTACGAGCAGTACTTC	CASSFRGKPYEQYF
TRBJ1-5	TRBV5-4	NA	NA	TGTGCCAGCAGCTTGGAACCGCACCACAATCAGCCCCAGCATTTT	CASSLEPHHNQPQHF
TRBJ2-1	TRBV5-1	NA	few	TGCGCCAGCAGCTCCTGGGCCGCGAGCTCCTACAATGAGCAGTTCTTC	CASSSWAASSYNEQFF
TRBJ2-5	TRBV7-2	NA	few	TGTGCCAGCAGCCCCTCCCAGAGAGCCCAAGAGACCCAGTACTTC	CASSPSQRAQETQYF
TRBJ2-1	TRBV28	TRBD2	many	TGTGCCAGCAGGCCCATAGTAGGCGGGAGTGGTGAGCAGTTCTTC	CASRPIVGGSGEQFF
TRBJ2-5	TRBV5-5	NA	many	TGTGCCAGCAGCTTGGGGGGGGCCGTAAGTGGAGAGACCCAGTACTTC	CASSLGGAVSGETQYF
TRBJ1-1	TRBV7-2	NA	many	TGTGCCAGCAGCTTAGCGGAGGCGAACACTGAAGCTTTCTTT	CASSLAEANTEAFF
TRBJ2-3	TRBV5-1	TRBD2	few	TGCGCCAGCAGCTTGGGCCTGATTAGCGGGAGCGAGACCGGAGCTAGCACAGATACGCAGTATTTT	CASSLGLISGSETGASTDTQYF
TRBJ1-1	TRBV24-1	NA	NA	TGTGCCACCAGTGTCCCGAGGGCGAGGGCTGAAGCTTTCTTT	CATSVPRARAEAFF
TRBJ2-7	TRBV6-1	TRBD1	many	TGTGCCAGCAGTCGGACAGGGATTACCTACGAGCAGTACTTC	CASSRTGITYEQYF
TRBJ2-7	TRBV10-3	TRBD1	many	TGTGCCATCAGTCTCCGGGACAGGGCCCTGGGGTCCTACGAGCAGTACTTC	CAISLRDRALGSYEQYF
TRBJ1-5	TRBV30	NA	many	TGTGCCTGGAGTGTACAGGACATTAGGTCTCAGCCCCAGCATTTT	CAWSVQDIRSQPQHF
TRBJ2-5	TRBV7-9	NA	many	TGTGCCAGCAGCTTAGCGGGAAAAGAGACCCAGTACTTC	CASSLAGKETQYF
TRBJ2-1	TRBV28	TRBD2	NA	TGTGCCAGCAGTCTACCGGGACTAACGGATGAGCAGTTCTTC	CASSLPGLTDEQFF
TRBJ2-1	TRBV5-1	TRBD2	few	TGCGCCAGCAGCTTGGATACCGGGACTACAAATGAGCAGTTCTTC	CASSLDTGTTNEQFF
TRBJ2-5	TRBV11-1	TRBD2	NA	TGTGCCAGCAGCTCCCTGGGGGCAGGACTAGCGGGATATGAGACCCAGTACTTC	CASSSLGAGLAGYETQYF
TRBJ2-1	TRBV7-9	TRBD2	NA	TGTGCCAGCAGCTCCGGGGTAGCGGGAGGTTATGAGCAGTTCTTC	CASSSGVAGGYEQFF
TRBJ1-2	TRBV20-1	NA	many	TGCAGTGCTAGAGTGGCTGGGCATGGCTACACCTTC	CSARVAGHGYTF
TRBJ2-1	TRBV11-3	NA	few	TGTGCCAGCAGCTCTCCGGGCTACGCGAGTGAGCAGTTCTTC	CASSSPGYASEQFF
TRBJ1-2	TRBV20-1	NA	few	TGCAGTGCTAGGGAGGTCCAGCATGACACCTTC	CSAREVQHDTF
TRBJ2-3	TRBV2	NA	many	TGTGCCAGCGTCAGATTAGCGGAGGATACGCAGTATTTT	CASVRLAEDTQYF
TRBJ2-5	TRBV5-1	TRBD2	few	TGCGCCAGCAGCTTGTTTTCCGGCGGGAGGGTTTACTCCCAAGAGACCCAGTACTTC	CASSLFSGGRVYSQETQYF
TRBJ2-1	TRBV27	TRBD2	NA	TGTGCCAGCAGCCCTGTTACTAGCGGGAGCCACAATGAGCAGTTCTTC	CASSPVTSGSHNEQFF
TRBJ2-2	TRBV7-2	TRBD2	many	TGTGCCAGCAGCTTGTGGACTAGGCGGAATACCGGGGAGCTGTTTTTT	CASSLWTRRNTGELFF
TRBJ1-5	TRBV20-1	NA	few	TGCAGTGTCGTAAGGGGATCCAATCAGCCCCAGCATTTT	CSVVRGSNQPQHF
TRBJ2-7	TRBV6-1	TRBD2	NA	TGTGCCAGCAGTTCCGGGACTAGCGGAGTGTACGAGCAGTACTTC	CASSSGTSGVYEQYF
TRBJ2-5	TRBV7-9	NA	NA	TGTGCCAGCAGCTTGAGACAGGGAGGCGCGGAGGAGACCCAGTACTTC	CASSLRQGGAEETQYF
TRBJ1-2	TRBV19	TRBD1	NA	TGTGCCAGTAAGACAGGGACTGGCTACACCTTC	CASKTGTGYTF
TRBJ1-4	TRBV2	NA	NA	TGTGCCAGCAGCAGGGCTAATGAAGAACTGTTTTTT	CASSRANEELFF